The TCR beta chain under discussion was sequenced for a study of Graves' ophthalmopathy and Graves' hyperthyroidism. The authors amplified TCR beta CDR3 regions from RNA transcripts. HTBI primers were used in a first-round RT-PCR, which preceded a second-round multiplex PCR. Each CDR3 protein is one row after TCRdb ran MiXCR on the multiplex PCR reads. The sample has more than 300,000 distinct CDR3 sequences, roughly 15% seen once; the top ten hold approximately 7%. Per the germline V gene, CDR1 is DFQATT and CDR2 is SNEGSKA (reference sequence). This CDR3 is built from 17 residues. To note about this clonotype: One junction end disagrees with the germline gene, perhaps due to a read error.

Sequenced input: peripheral blood. This rearrangement joins TRBV20-1 to TRBJ2-4, with TRBD2 matching over 11 bases. This sequence was found in a woman aged 18 to 35 with stable Graves' hyperthyroidism. The CDR3 nucleotides read TGCAGTGCTAGAGGACTAGCGGGACCTTTAGCCAAAAACATTAAGTACTTC. Its protein is CSARGLAGPLAKNIKYF.